This T cell receptor (beta chain) appears in the sequencing data of a study of blood T cell repertoires in COVID-19. Study background: Collection of acute and convalescent COVID-19 samples took place in the United States, Italy and Spain. The analysed material was cDNA or gDNA that came from T cells, B-cell-depleted T cells, or PBMCs.

In the original processing: Reference gene primer amplification gave nucleated cell count estimates. TCRdb's copy holds only in-frame clones and misses some; the assay was immunoSEQ multiplex PCR. V, J and clone size derive from that table, while D and trimming were established from the DNA sequence. This repertoire shows some 190,000 clones, 84% found once; its top ten account for roughly 5.3%. The V end was cut by 3 bases, the J end by 7 bases, with 20 bases between. The CDR3 loop spans 16 amino acids. Germline loops: CDR1 LGHNT, CDR2 FRNRAP. The sample consisted of peripheral blood. This receptor was obtained from a woman in her 70s with active or convalescent COVID-19. The chain joins TRBV12-5 to TRBJ2-3, with D maybe TRBD2 (5 bases). CDR3: CASGLRLDPPGNTQYF. CDR3 DNA: TGTGCTAGTGGTTTAAGGTTGGATCCCCCGGGGAATACGCAGTATTTT.